This TCR beta chain comes out of a study of blood T cell repertoires in COVID-19. In the study overall: Collection of acute and convalescent COVID-19 samples took place in the United States, Italy and Spain. T cells, B-cell-depleted T cells, or PBMCs supplied cDNA or gDNA.

Original handling: The authors estimated nucleated cell counts from reference gene primer amplification. Libraries were prepared by immunoSEQ multiplex PCR; TCRdb keeps only in-frame clonotypes and omits some of them. V, J and clone size were drawn from that table, and D and trimming were deduced from the DNA. The sample lists approximately 170,000 clones, around 82% occurring once. Germline-derived CDR1 and CDR2 are SGHAT and FQNNGV. With 0 bases removed from V and 6 bases from J, the gap between germline ends came to 14 bases. The CDR3 has 15 amino acids. The sequence came from an elderly woman with active or convalescent COVID-19. V usage is TRBV11-2 and J usage is TRBJ1-1; D not resolved. Sequenced: peripheral blood. The DNA for the CDR3 is TGTGCCAGCAGCTTAGAATTCGGGTCAGACGCTGAAGCTTTCTTT. It yields the protein CASSLEFGSDAEAFF.